The 21 T cell receptor beta chains reported below all come from one sample, sequenced in a study of control samples from healthy donors and cancer patients. Sequencing used immunoSEQ multiplex PCR; TCRdb keeps in-frame clones, though not all of them. The sample has 85,000 to 90,000 clones, roughly 84% seen once. Sequenced input: blood. These receptors were obtained from a woman aged 40 to 55 in good health.

V is TRBV7-2 and J is TRBJ1-2; D not resolved. Germline loops: CDR1 SGHTA, CDR2 FQGNSA. This CDR3 region has 13 residues. V was shortened by 2 bases and J by 6 bases, with 10 bases between the two germline ends. As DNA, the CDR3 is TGTGCCAGCAGCTTAATGGGTGTCCATGGCTACACCTTC. Translating gives CASSLMGVHGYTF.

This clone has more than one count but fewer than ten. V and J are TRBV18 and TRBJ2-7; no clear D. Trimming took off 2 bases at V and 4 bases at J, with 9 bases between the two ends. CDR3 length equals 13 residues. Germline CDR1 is KGHSH and CDR2 is LQKENI. The chain's CDR3 is CASSPSREYEQYF. The CDR3 DNA sequence: TGTGCCAGCTCACCATCCAGAGAGTACGAGCAGTACTTC.

This chain links TRBV24-1 with TRBJ2-4; weak D call: TRBD1 (5 bases). The germline CDR1 and CDR2 sequences are KGHDR and SFDVKD. V was clipped by 2 bases and J by 1 base, with 11 bases between them. The CDR3 is 16 residues long. CDR3 residues: CATSDSTAPAKNIQYF. The CDR3 nucleotides read TGTGCCACCAGTGATTCGACAGCTCCCGCCAAAAACATTCAGTACTTC.

The CDR3 sequence: CASHGEVPTGELFF. The CDR3 nucleotides are TGTGCCAGTCATGGGGAAGTTCCCACCGGGGAGCTGTTTTTT. This chain joins TRBV6-5 and TRBJ2-2; D gene unclear. The CDR3 sequence is 14 residues long. Deletions cut 9 bases from V and 4 bases from J, with 15 bases between. Germline CDR1 reads MNHEY; CDR2 reads SVGAGI.

The chain links TRBV27 to TRBJ1-1, with TRBD1 matching over 9 bases. From germline, CDR1 is MNHEY and CDR2 SMNVEV (reference sequence). This CDR3 has 15 amino acids. V was pared by 6 bases and J by 4 bases, with 9 bases of the junction left unmatched. CDR3: CASSPGQGLGTEAFF. The CDR3 DNA follows: TGTGCCAGCAGCCCGGGACAGGGATTGGGCACTGAAGCTTTCTTT.

This chain uses TRBV3-1 (or the pseudogene TRBV3-2) with TRBJ1-5; no definite D call. The V end was cut by 3 bases, the J end by 5 bases, with 14 bases between. CDR3 length: 15 amino acids. CDR1 and CDR2 from the germline V gene are LGHDT and YNNKEL (reference sequence). CDR3 sequence: CASSQSSQVDQPQHF. CDR3 in DNA: TGTGCCAGCAGCCAGAGCAGTCAAGTTGATCAGCCCCAGCATTTT.

This clone was observed a few times. The rearrangement uses TRBV28 and TRBJ1-5, with a weak D call TRBD1 (6 bases). V was pared by 7 bases and J by 6 bases, with 16 bases between. This CDR3 region has 14 residues. Germline V gene lookup returns CDR1 MDHEN and CDR2 SYDVKM. Written as DNA, the CDR3 is TGTGCCAGCACCGTAGGGGGGTTAGGTCAGCCCCAGCATTTT. Encoded protein: CASTVGGLGQPQHF.

The chain uses TRBV5-1 and TRBJ2-1; unclear D gene. V lost 2 bases and J lost 1, with 4 bases in between. The CDR3 sequence is 13 residues long. Germline loops: CDR1 SGHRS, CDR2 YFSETQ. The CDR3, as DNA: TGCGCCAGCAGCTTCGGGTCCTACAATGAGCAGTTCTTC. Translating it yields CASSFGSYNEQFF. The full variable domain, rest sourced from reference TRBV5-1 and TRBJ2-1, is KAGVTQTPRYLIKTRGQQVTLSCSPISGHRSVSWYQQTPGQGLQFLFEYFSETQRNKGNFPGRFSGRQFSNSRSEMNVSTLELGDSALYLCASSFGSYNEQFFGPGTRLTVL.

As to this clone: At the DNA level, this CDR3 is encoded by other sequences in the same sample as well. The chain recombines TRBV4-3 with TRBJ1-5, with a possible D match to TRBD1 (5 bases). CDR1 and CDR2 (germline): LGHNA, YSLEER. The CDR3 length is 14 residues. Trimming left V 0 bases short and J 6 bases short, with 9 bases between. CDR3 protein: CASSQDRGGQPQHF. The CDR3 nucleotides read TGCGCCAGCAGCCAAGATAGGGGAGGTCAGCCCCAGCATTTT.

This chain connects TRBV7-2 to TRBJ2-3, with 10 bases matching TRBD2. The germline gives CDR1 SGHTA, CDR2 FQGNSA. This CDR3 comprises 17 residues. The V segment lost 1 base and the J segment 2 bases; nucleotides outside the gene matches: 6. Here the CDR3 DNA reads TGTGCCAGCAGCTTAGACTTAGCGGGGGGCGCCACAGATACGCAGTATTTT. It specifies CASSLDLAGGATDTQYF.

This clone appeared a few times. The J gene is TRBJ1-1, the V gene TRBV7-2; D may be TRBD1 (6 bases). Trimming removed 1 base at V and 2 bases at J, with 11 bases between. This CDR3 has 15 amino acids. Germline V gene lookup returns CDR1 SGHTA and CDR2 FQGNSA. DNA for the CDR3: TGTGCCAGCAGCTTAGTCCCGGGGACAAACACTGAAGCTTTCTTT. Protein: CASSLVPGTNTEAFF.

The chain joins TRBV3-1 (or the pseudogene TRBV3-2) to TRBJ2-1, with TRBD2 identical over 12 bases. Germline lookup yields CDR1 LGHDT and CDR2 YNNKEL (reference sequence). The CDR3 length is 15 residues. With V trimmed by 6 bases and J by 7 bases, 7 bases remained unmatched. In nucleotides, the CDR3 is TGTGCCAGCAGTCTAGCGGGGGGGGCAGGGAATGAGCAGTTCTTC. Its protein is CASSLAGGAGNEQFF.

V and J are TRBV18 and TRBJ1-1; D not resolved. This CDR3 is 13 amino acids long. V was trimmed by 5 bases and J by 0 bases, leaving 7 bases between them. The germline V gene encodes CDR1 KGHSH and CDR2 LQKENI. The CDR3 region has the DNA TGTGCCAGCTCAGGCCAACTGAACACTGAAGCTTTCTTT. Translation gives CASSGQLNTEAFF.

The rearrangement joins TRBV27 to TRBJ1-2; D gene unclear. Germline CDR1 reads MNHEY; CDR2 reads SMNVEV (reference sequence). V gave up 5 bases and J gave up 7 bases, with 20 bases separating them. The CDR3 loop spans 15 amino acids. DNA of the CDR3: TGTGCCAGCAGTCCCCGGACCGGCCAGGTGGGTGGCTACACCTTC. Translating it yields CASSPRTGQVGGYTF.

The V gene is TRBV4-1, the J gene TRBJ2-7, with 9 positions matching TRBD1. Germline CDR1 MGHRA, CDR2 YSYEKL. Trimming at V came to 0 bases and at J to 5 bases, leaving 8 bases not matched to a gene. This CDR3 has 16 amino acids. CDR3: CASSQEPGQGPHEQYF. Here the CDR3 DNA reads TGCGCCAGCAGCCAAGAACCGGGACAGGGACCCCACGAGCAGTACTTC.

The J gene is TRBJ1-1, the V gene TRBV7-8, with TRBD1 matching over 8 bases. The CDR3 covers 15 residues. CDR1 and CDR2 from the germline V gene are SGHVS and FQNEAQ. After removal of 5 bases from V and 1 base from J, the junction contained 6 bases not matched to a gene. The CDR3 nucleotides are TGTGCCAGCAGCGAACGGACAGGGACGAACACTGAAGCTTTCTTT. Translation gives CASSERTGTNTEAFF.

The rearrangement links TRBV18 to TRBJ2-1; TRBD2 aligns across 9 bases. The CDR3 runs 16 residues. Trimming removed 3 bases from V and 4 bases from J; junction bases left unmatched: 7. Germline lookup yields CDR1 KGHSH and CDR2 LQKENI. As DNA, the CDR3 is TGTGCCAGCTCACCTCAAGCGGGGGGAACATACAATGAGCAGTTCTTC. It specifies CASSPQAGGTYNEQFF.

DNA for the CDR3: TGTGCCAGCAGCTTGTACGGGGTCAGTGGTGAGCAGTTCTTC. It codes for CASSLYGVSGEQFF. The rearrangement links TRBV5-4 to TRBJ2-1; D might be TRBD2 (5 bases). The CDR3 length is 14 residues. From germline, CDR1 is SGHNT and CDR2 YYREEE (reference sequence). V lost 1 base to trimming and J lost 9 bases, with 14 bases between them. Supplemented by reference TRBV5-4 and TRBJ2-1, the full variable domain reads ETGVTQSPTHLIKTRGQQVTLRCSSQSGHNTVSWYQQALGQGPQFIFQYYREEENGRGNFPPRFSGLQFPNYSSELNVNALELDDSALYLCASSLYGVSGEQFFGPGTRLTVL.

The genes are TRBV12-5 and TRBJ1-2; D not certain. Trimming removed 0 bases at V and 2 bases at J, with 4 bases between. CDR1 LGHNT and CDR2 FRNRAP come from the germline V gene. This CDR3 is 13 amino acids long. The CDR3 sequence: CASGLVENYGYTF. The CDR3 bases are TGTGCTAGTGGTTTGGTGGAAAACTATGGCTACACCTTC.

This chain connects TRBV27 to TRBJ2-7; D might be TRBD2 (6 bases). V lost 6 bases to trimming and J lost 4 bases, with 16 bases between them. Germline V gene lookup returns CDR1 MNHEY and CDR2 SMNVEV (reference sequence). This CDR3 is 14 amino acids long. The CDR3, as DNA: TGTGCCAGCAGACCCCGGAGGGGTGGGTACGAGCAGTACTTC. Translating gives CASRPRRGGYEQYF.

The chain has TRBV6-5 and TRBJ2-2; no firm D call. V shed 6 bases and J shed 6 bases, with 11 bases lying between them. Germline lookup yields CDR1 MNHEY and CDR2 SVGAGI. The CDR3 is made up of 13 amino acids. CDR3 protein: CASRGTWAGELFF. In DNA, the CDR3 is TGTGCCAGCAGGGGTACATGGGCCGGGGAGCTGTTTTTT.